A single sample is the source of the 31 T cell receptor beta chains below, sequenced in a study of OX40 agonist ivuxolimab in advanced cancers. Produced via immunoSEQ multiplex PCR; TCRdb's table is partial and in-frame only. The table includes approximately 82,000 clones, 80% to 90% detected once. Sequenced material: CD4+ or CD8+ T cells sorted from blood, taken in a trial of the OX40 agonist ivuxolimab. The source of these receptors is an adult with an advanced solid tumor such as melanoma, head and neck, liver or kidney cancer.

The genes are TRBV6-5 and TRBJ1-1; D perhaps matches TRBD1 (6 bases). From germline, CDR1 is MNHEY and CDR2 SVGAGI. The CDR3 has 15 amino acids. The V and J ends lost 5 bases and 1 base respectively, with 14 bases between them. The CDR3 reads CASSPAPGQNTEAFF. In DNA form, the CDR3 reads TGTGCCAGCAGTCCCGCCCCGGGACAGAACACTGAAGCTTTCTTT.

This clone has only one observation. CDR3 nucleotides: TGTGCCACCAGCCCCCGGACAGGGGGGGACTATGGCTACACCTTC. Its protein is CATSPRTGGDYGYTF. This chain uses TRBV15 with TRBJ1-2; 10 bases agree with TRBD1. V lost 5 bases, J lost 3 bases, and 6 bases stayed unmatched. From germline, CDR1 is LNHNV and CDR2 YYDKDF (reference sequence). The CDR3 spans 15 residues.

The sample holds a few counts of this clone. This chain uses TRBV10-3 with TRBJ2-2, with D perhaps being TRBD1 or TRBD2 (6 bases each). The CDR3 length is 15 residues. Germline V CDR1 and CDR2: ENHRY, SYGVKD. Trimming left V 7 bases short and J 3 bases short, with 15 bases between. The DNA of the CDR3 is TGTGCCATCAACCTGGGGGGCCGGGACACCGGGGAGCTGTTTTTT. Translated: CAINLGGRDTGELFF.

J is TRBJ1-5 and V is TRBV4-3; unclear D gene. The CDR3 is made up of 16 amino acids. V lost 0 bases to trimming and J lost 4 bases, with 13 bases between them. From germline, CDR1 is LGHNA and CDR2 YSLEER. This CDR3 reads CASSQDDRQENQPQHF. CDR3 DNA: TGCGCCAGCAGCCAAGATGATCGGCAGGAGAATCAGCCCCAGCATTTT.

The V call is TRBV9, the J call TRBJ2-7; tentative D call: TRBD1 (6 bases). Trimming shortened V by 0 bases and J by 7 bases, and 14 bases separated the two germline ends. Germline V gives CDR1 SGDLS, CDR2 YYNGEE. CDR3 size: 14 residues. CDR3 region: CASSVDLGAREQYF. CDR3 in DNA: TGTGCCAGCAGCGTAGACCTGGGGGCAAGGGAGCAGTACTTC. Using reference TRBV9 and TRBJ2-7 for the parts outside the CDR3, the full variable domain is DSGVTQTPKHLITATGQRVTLRCSPRSGDLSVYWYQQSLDQGLQFLIQYYNGEERAKGNILERFSAQQFPDLHSELNLSSLELGDSALYFCASSVDLGAREQYFGPGTRLTVT.

The chain carries TRBV6-1 and TRBJ1-2; the match to TRBD1 covers 7 bases. Unmatched junction bases numbered 11, after V lost 6 bases and J lost 7 bases. The V gene's germline CDR1 is MNHNS and CDR2 SASEGT. CDR3 size: 14 residues. DNA for the CDR3: TGTGCCAGCAGGGAGCGTACAGGGGACAGTGGCTACACCTTC. Residues: CASRERTGDSGYTF.

This rearrangement joins TRBV6-1 to TRBJ1-1, with D unresolved. V dropped 4 bases and J dropped 7 bases, with 7 bases sitting between them. This CDR3 comprises 11 residues. CDR1 is MNHNS and CDR2 is SASEGT in the germline V gene. CDR3 in DNA: TGTGCCAGCAGTGGGGCCCGTGAAGCTTTCTTT. Translation gives CASSGAREAFF.

The chain couples TRBV7-2 to TRBJ2-5; 10 bases are a match to TRBD2. This CDR3 is built from 15 residues. Trimming cost V 5 bases and J 5 bases; bases outside gene matches: 8. Per the germline V gene, CDR1 is SGHTA and CDR2 is FQGNSA. DNA of the CDR3: TGTGCCAGCAGCCCAGCGGGGGGGCCCGGTGAGACCCAGTACTTC. Protein sequence: CASSPAGGPGETQYF.

The CDR3 DNA is TGTGCCAGCAGCCGACAGTTCAATGAGCAGTTCTTC. Translated, it gives CASSRQFNEQFF. The V and J genes are TRBV6-6 and TRBJ2-1, with a tentative D call TRBD1 (5 bases). The V and J ends lost 6 bases and 6 bases respectively, with 9 bases between them. CDR3 length: 12 amino acids. Germline V gene data show CDR1 as MNHNY and CDR2 as SVGAGI (reference sequence).

This chain links TRBV6-6 with TRBJ1-1; perhaps TRBD1 as D (5 bases). Trimming cost V 3 bases and J 1 base, with 15 bases left between them. The CDR3 has 16 residues. Germline V gene sequence: CDR1 MNHNY, CDR2 SVGAGI (reference sequence). CDR3: CASSYGQGHGNTEAFF. The CDR3 DNA sequence: TGTGCCAGCAGTTATGGCCAGGGCCACGGGAACACTGAAGCTTTCTTT.

V usage is TRBV6-6 and J usage is TRBJ2-7; 8 positions agree with TRBD1. The CDR3 extends over 13 amino acids. Germline V gene data show CDR1 as MNHNY and CDR2 as SVGAGI (reference sequence). V shed 8 bases and J 3 bases; nucleotides not matched to a gene: 6. Here the CDR3 reads CASAGQGLYEQYF. The CDR3, as DNA: TGTGCCAGCGCCGGACAGGGCCTCTACGAGCAGTACTTC.

The J gene is TRBJ1-2, the V gene TRBV7-9; D not certain. V lost 1 base and J lost 4, with 10 bases in between. There are 14 residues in the CDR3. Germline CDR1 and CDR2: SEHNR and FQNEAQ (reference sequence). For the CDR3, the DNA is TGTGCCAGCAGCTTAGGAGGGATTGGCTATGGCTACACCTTC. The encoded protein is CASSLGGIGYGYTF.

The chain uses TRBV7-7 and TRBJ2-1; unclear D gene. This CDR3 region has 13 residues. V was cut by 2 bases and J by 9 bases, with 11 bases left in between. Per the germline V gene, CDR1 is SSHAT and CDR2 is FNYEAQ (reference sequence). CDR3 sequence reads: CASSLIKGGEQFF. CDR3 nucleotides: TGTGCCAGCAGCTTAATTAAAGGTGGTGAGCAGTTCTTC.

The chain has TRBV5-4 and TRBJ2-5; 8 nucleotides line up with TRBD2. CDR1 and CDR2 (germline): SGHNT, YYREEE (reference sequence). The CDR3 loop spans 14 amino acids. The V segment lost 6 bases and the J segment 1 base; nucleotides outside the gene matches: 5. Written as DNA, the CDR3 is TGTGCCAGCAACCTAGCGGGCCTCCAAGAGACCCAGTACTTC. Encoded protein: CASNLAGLQETQYF.

V is TRBV6-5 and J is TRBJ2-3; 8 nucleotides agree with TRBD2. Germline V gene lookup returns CDR1 MNHEY and CDR2 SVGAGI. Trimming took 5 bases from V and 0 from J; bases not matched to a gene: 4. This CDR3 is 15 amino acids long. CDR3 coding DNA: TGTGCCAGCAGTCTTAGCGGGAAGAGCACAGATACGCAGTATTTT. It specifies CASSLSGKSTDTQYF.

The V call is TRBV12-5, the J call TRBJ2-1; 7 bases align to TRBD2. CDR1 and CDR2 from the germline V gene are LGHNT and FRNRAP. There are 14 residues in the CDR3. With 5 bases clipped from V and 5 bases from J, the junction kept 6 bases outside the gene matches. The CDR3 reads CASGITAGDNEQFF. The CDR3, as DNA: TGTGCTAGTGGTATCACCGCGGGAGACAATGAGCAGTTCTTC.

The chain links TRBV20-1 to TRBJ2-1; D gene ambiguous. In germline, CDR1 is DFQATT, CDR2 SNEGSKA (reference sequence). CDR3 length equals 11 residues. V was trimmed by 3 bases and J by 10 bases, leaving 10 bases between them. In nucleotides, the CDR3 is TGCAGTGCTAGGGGCGAGGCAGAGCAGTTCTTC. Its protein product is CSARGEAEQFF.

This chain links TRBV4-1 with TRBJ2-7; D call uncertain. Trimming cost V 0 bases and J 2 bases, with 23 bases left between them. CDR3 length equals 19 residues. Germline V lookup: CDR1 MGHRA, CDR2 YSYEKL. CDR3 amino acids: CASSQDANWIRTRPYEQYF. CDR3 DNA sequence: TGCGCCAGCAGCCAAGATGCCAATTGGATCCGAACCCGTCCCTACGAGCAGTACTTC.

This clone showed up just a few times. V is TRBV18 and J is TRBJ1-6; tentatively, D is TRBD1 (6 bases). CDR1 and CDR2 (germline): KGHSH, LQKENI. This CDR3 has 12 residues. V shed 6 bases and J shed 10 bases, with 10 bases lying between them. The CDR3 region is CASSQQGSPLHF. The DNA of the CDR3 is TGTGCCAGCTCCCAACAGGGATCACCCCTCCACTTT. Full variable domain (outside the CDR3, taken from reference TRBV18 and TRBJ1-6): NAGVMQNPRHLVRRRGQEARLRCSPMKGHSHVYWYRQLPEEGLKFMVYLQKENIIDESGMPKERFSAEFPKEGPSILRIQQVVRGDSAAYFCASSQQGSPLHFGNGTRLTVT.

This chain links TRBV6-6 with TRBJ2-3; D unresolved. The germline V gene has CDR1 MNHNY and CDR2 SVGAGI (reference sequence). Trimming took off 3 bases at V and 2 bases at J, with 6 bases between the two ends. The CDR3 sequence is 13 residues long. The CDR3 reads CASSYVFTDTQYF. Here the CDR3 DNA reads TGTGCCAGCAGTTATGTTTTCACAGATACGCAGTATTTT.

This chain links TRBV21-1 with TRBJ2-7; the table calls TRBD2, which could not be checked here. TRBV21-1 is assigned pseudogene status. This CDR3 has 10 amino acids. This CDR3 is CASIPENEYF. As DNA, the CDR3 is TGTGCCAGCATACCGGAGAACGAGTACTTC.

The CDR3 DNA is TGTGCCAGCAGCTTAGGCGGAGCGGGCCTCAATGAGCAGTTCTTC. It translates to CASSLGGAGLNEQFF. The chain joins TRBV7-8 to TRBJ2-1; tentatively, D is TRBD2 (6 bases). The germline V gene has CDR1 SGHVS and CDR2 FQNEAQ. The CDR3 totals 15 residues. Trimming took off 1 base at V and 6 bases at J, with 13 bases between the two ends.

The chain recombines TRBV5-4 with TRBJ2-7; 9 bases are shared with TRBD2. Germline V gene sequence: CDR1 SGHNT, CDR2 YYREEE (reference sequence). This CDR3 is 16 amino acids long. V lost 4 bases, J lost 5 bases, and 13 bases stayed unmatched. The CDR3 coding sequence is TGTGCCAGCAGCATTGGGGGCGGGGGGGTACGGAACGAGCAGTACTTC. Residues: CASSIGGGGVRNEQYF.

This sequence joins TRBV14 and TRBJ1-1, with 8 bases identical to TRBD1. Germline loops: CDR1 SGHDN, CDR2 FVKESK. The CDR3 extends over 14 amino acids. Germline trimming cut 4 bases from V and 4 bases from J; bases unmatched to any gene: 5. Written as DNA, the CDR3 is TGTGCCAGCAGCCTCTGGACAGGGACCACTGAAGCTTTCTTT. Translating gives CASSLWTGTTEAFF.

The chain is built from TRBV19 and TRBJ2-5; D is ambiguous. Germline V gene data show CDR1 as LNHDA and CDR2 as SQIVND (reference sequence). The CDR3 sequence is 13 residues long. Trimming took off 4 bases at V and 5 bases at J, with 11 bases between the two ends. CDR3 sequence (DNA): TGTGCCAGTAGTACCCCATTTCCGGAGACCCAGTACTTC. Amino acids: CASSTPFPETQYF.

This clone was observed a single time. The rearrangement links TRBV7-6 to TRBJ1-1; 8 nucleotides agree with TRBD1. The CDR3 runs 14 residues. Trimming at V came to 6 bases and at J to 5 bases, leaving 8 bases not matched to a gene. Germline CDR1 SGHVS, CDR2 FNYEAQ. The CDR3 loop is CASRGRGPGTEAFF. The CDR3 DNA follows: TGTGCCAGCAGGGGCAGGGGGCCTGGGACTGAAGCTTTCTTT. The full variable domain, with the rest looked up from reference TRBV7-6 and TRBJ1-1, is GAGVSQSPRYKVTKRGQDVALRCDPISGHVSLYWYRQALGQGPEFLTYFNYEAQQDKSGLPNDRFSAERPEGSISTLTIQRTEQRDSAMYRCASRGRGPGTEAFFGQGTRLTVV.

V and J are TRBV7-9 and TRBJ1-6; TRBD1 matches 9 bases. Trimming took 5 bases from V and 4 from J; bases not matched to a gene: 6. Germline V gene sequence: CDR1 SEHNR, CDR2 FQNEAQ (reference sequence). The CDR3 is 16 amino acids. For the CDR3, the DNA is TGTGCCAGCAGCCCGACGGGACAGGGTTATAATTCACCCCTCCACTTT. It is translated as CASSPTGQGYNSPLHF.

CDR3 sequence (DNA): TGTGCCAGCAGCAATCAGGGGAGGGTAAACAAAAACATTCAGTACTTC. Translating gives CASSNQGRVNKNIQYF. This sequence joins TRBV7-2 and TRBJ2-4, with a weak D call TRBD2 (7 bases). Germline-derived CDR1 and CDR2 are SGHTA and FQGNSA. V was pared by 5 bases and J by 3 bases, with 17 bases between. The CDR3 is 16 amino acids.

This clone was recorded a few times. Other DNA sequences of this sample code for an identical CDR3. The J gene is TRBJ1-1, the V gene TRBV9, with D hard to call. Per germline, CDR1 SGDLS and CDR2 YYNGEE. Trimming cost V 0 bases and J 4 bases, with 7 bases left between them. This CDR3 region has 13 residues. The CDR3: CASSVAASTEAFF. The CDR3 nucleotides are TGTGCCAGCAGCGTAGCGGCATCCACTGAAGCTTTCTTT.

The J gene is TRBJ1-5, the V gene TRBV7-2, with unresolved D. This CDR3 has 15 amino acids. The V end was cut by 3 bases, the J end by 0 bases, with 9 bases between. Per germline, CDR1 SGHTA and CDR2 FQGNSA. The CDR3 DNA is TGTGCCAGCAGCTTGGTCCGACGTAGCAATCAGCCCCAGCATTTT. This gives the protein CASSLVRRSNQPQHF.

This chain connects TRBV5-8 to TRBJ1-5, with D unclear. Trimming took off 4 bases at V and 1 base at J, with 9 bases between the two ends. Germline V gene sequence: CDR1 SGHTS, CDR2 YDEGEE. The CDR3 sequence is 14 residues long. The CDR3 sequence is CASSPRQSNQPQHF. CDR3 in DNA: TGTGCCAGCAGCCCACGACAAAGCAATCAGCCCCAGCATTTT.